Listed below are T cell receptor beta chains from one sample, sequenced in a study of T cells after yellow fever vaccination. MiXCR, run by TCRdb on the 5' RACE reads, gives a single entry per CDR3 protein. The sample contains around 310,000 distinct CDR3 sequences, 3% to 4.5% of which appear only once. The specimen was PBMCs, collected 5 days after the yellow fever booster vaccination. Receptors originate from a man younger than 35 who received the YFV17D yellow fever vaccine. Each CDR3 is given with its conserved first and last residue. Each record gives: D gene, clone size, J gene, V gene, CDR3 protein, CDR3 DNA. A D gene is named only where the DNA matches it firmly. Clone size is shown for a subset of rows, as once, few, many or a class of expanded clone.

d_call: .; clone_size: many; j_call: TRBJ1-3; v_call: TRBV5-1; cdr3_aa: CASSPSARGRSDTIYF; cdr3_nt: TGCGCCAGCAGCCCCTCTGCCCGCGGAAGAAGCGACACCATATATTTT
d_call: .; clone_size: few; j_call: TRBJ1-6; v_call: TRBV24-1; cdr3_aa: CATSEGIGSPLHF; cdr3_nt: TGTGCCACCAGTGAGGGGATCGGTTCACCCCTCCACTTT
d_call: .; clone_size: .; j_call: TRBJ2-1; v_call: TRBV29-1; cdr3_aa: CSAGGGGSYNEQFF; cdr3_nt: TGCAGCGCCGGCGGGGGCGGGTCCTACAATGAGCAGTTCTTC
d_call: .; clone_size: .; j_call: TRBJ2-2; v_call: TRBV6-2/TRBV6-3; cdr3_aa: CATQSGHTGELFF; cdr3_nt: TGTGCCACTCAGTCGGGCCACACCGGGGAGCTGTTTTTT
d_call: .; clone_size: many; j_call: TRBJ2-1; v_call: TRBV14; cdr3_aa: CASSQGSGGAYNEQFF; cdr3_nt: TGTGCCAGCAGCCAAGGGTCCGGGGGCGCCTACAATGAGCAGTTCTTC
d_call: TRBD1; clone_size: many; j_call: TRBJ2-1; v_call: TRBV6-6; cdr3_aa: CASSTGTGSYNEQFF; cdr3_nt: TGTGCCAGCAGTACGGGGACAGGCTCCTACAATGAGCAGTTCTTC
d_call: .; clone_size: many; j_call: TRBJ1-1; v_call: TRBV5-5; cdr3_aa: CASSLQGATEAFF; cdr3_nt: TGTGCCAGCAGCTTGCAGGGCGCCACTGAAGCTTTCTTT
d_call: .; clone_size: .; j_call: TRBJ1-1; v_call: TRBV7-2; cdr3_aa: CASSPDGRMNTEAFF; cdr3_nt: TGTGCCAGCAGCCCGGACGGACGAATGAACACTGAAGCTTTCTTT
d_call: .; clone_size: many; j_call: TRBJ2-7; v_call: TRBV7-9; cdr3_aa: CASSSKHPGAYEQYF; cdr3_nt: TGTGCCAGCAGCTCAAAGCACCCAGGGGCCTACGAGCAGTACTTC
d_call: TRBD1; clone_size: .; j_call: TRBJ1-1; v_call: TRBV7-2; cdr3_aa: CASSATGGVNTEAFF; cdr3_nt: TGTGCCAGCAGCGCAACAGGGGGGGTGAACACTGAAGCTTTCTTT
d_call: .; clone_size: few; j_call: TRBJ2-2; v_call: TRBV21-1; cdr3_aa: CASSKSRQGGTGELFF; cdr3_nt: TGTGCCAGCAGCAAAAGCAGACAGGGCGGCACCGGGGAGCTGTTTTTT
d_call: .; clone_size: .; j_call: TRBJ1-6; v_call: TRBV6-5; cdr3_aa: CASSYEESYNSPLHF; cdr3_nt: TGTGCCAGCAGTTACGAGGAATCCTATAATTCACCCCTCCACTTT
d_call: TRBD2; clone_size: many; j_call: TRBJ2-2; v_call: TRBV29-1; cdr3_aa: CSVRSGSGGTTGELFF; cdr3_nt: TGCAGCGTTCGATCGGGAAGCGGGGGAACGACCGGGGAGCTGTTTTTT
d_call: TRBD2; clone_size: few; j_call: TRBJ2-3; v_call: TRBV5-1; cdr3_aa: CASSLSGDSTDTQYF; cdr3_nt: TGCGCCAGCAGCTTGAGCGGGGACAGCACAGATACGCAGTATTTT
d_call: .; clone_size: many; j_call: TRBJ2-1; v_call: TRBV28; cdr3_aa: CASSFRTRTNEQFF; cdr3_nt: TGTGCCAGCAGTTTTAGAACTAGGACGAATGAGCAGTTCTTC
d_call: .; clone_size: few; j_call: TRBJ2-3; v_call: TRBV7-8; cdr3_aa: CASSLGVGSGTDTQYF; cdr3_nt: TGTGCCAGCAGCTTAGGAGTGGGTTCTGGCACAGATACGCAGTATTTT
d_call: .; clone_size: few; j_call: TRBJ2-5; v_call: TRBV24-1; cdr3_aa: CATSDQGHQETQYF; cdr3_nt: TGTGCCACCAGTGACCAGGGGCACCAAGAGACCCAGTACTTC
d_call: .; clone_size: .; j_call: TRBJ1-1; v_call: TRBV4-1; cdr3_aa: CASSQGLGSEAFF; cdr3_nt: TGCGCCAGCAGCCAAGGACTCGGGAGTGAAGCTTTCTTT
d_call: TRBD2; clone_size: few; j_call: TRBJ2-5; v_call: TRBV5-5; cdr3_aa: CASSLALAGKQETQYF; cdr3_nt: TGTGCCAGCAGCTTGGCTCTAGCGGGGAAGCAAGAGACCCAGTACTTC
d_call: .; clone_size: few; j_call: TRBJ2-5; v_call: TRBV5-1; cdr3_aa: CASSSDPQGTQETQYF; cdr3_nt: TGCGCCAGCAGCTCGGACCCGCAGGGGACCCAAGAGACCCAGTACTTC
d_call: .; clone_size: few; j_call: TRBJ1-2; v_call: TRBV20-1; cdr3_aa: CSARYDGYTF; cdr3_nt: TGCAGTGCTAGATATGATGGCTACACCTTC
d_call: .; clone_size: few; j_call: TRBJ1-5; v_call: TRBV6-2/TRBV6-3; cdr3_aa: CASCRDDQPQHF; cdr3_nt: TGTGCCAGCTGTCGGGATGATCAGCCCCAGCATTTT
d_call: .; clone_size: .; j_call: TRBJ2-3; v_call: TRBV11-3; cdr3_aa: CASSLGRTETDTQYF; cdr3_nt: TGTGCCAGCAGCTTAGGTAGGACCGAGACAGATACGCAGTATTTT
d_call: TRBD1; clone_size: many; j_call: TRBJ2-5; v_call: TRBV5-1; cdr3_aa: CASSRRQGDQETQYF; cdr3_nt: TGCGCCAGCAGCCGGAGACAGGGCGACCAAGAGACCCAGTACTTC
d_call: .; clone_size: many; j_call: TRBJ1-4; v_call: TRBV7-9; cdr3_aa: CASSELVGEKLFF; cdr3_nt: TGTGCCAGCAGTGAGCTTGTTGGTGAAAAACTGTTTTTT
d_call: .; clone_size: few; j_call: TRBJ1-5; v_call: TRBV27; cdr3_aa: CASSFEPRNQPQHF; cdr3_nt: TGTGCCAGCAGTTTCGAGCCCCGCAATCAGCCCCAGCATTTT
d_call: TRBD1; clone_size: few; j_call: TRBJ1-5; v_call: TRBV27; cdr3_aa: CASGKGQGTQPQHF; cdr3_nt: TGTGCCAGCGGGAAAGGACAGGGAACCCAGCCCCAGCATTTT
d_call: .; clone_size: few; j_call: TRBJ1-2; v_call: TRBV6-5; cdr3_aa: CATKYLDRGFYYGYTF; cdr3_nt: TGTGCCACCAAATACCTAGACAGAGGGTTTTACTATGGCTACACCTTC
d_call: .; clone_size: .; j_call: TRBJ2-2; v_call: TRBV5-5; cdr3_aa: CASRRSLPDTGELFF; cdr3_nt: TGTGCCAGCAGACGATCCCTACCGGACACCGGGGAGCTGTTTTTT
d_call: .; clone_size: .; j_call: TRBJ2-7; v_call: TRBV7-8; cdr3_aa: CASSSGTEAYYEQYF; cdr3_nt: TGTGCCAGCAGCTCCGGGACCGAGGCCTACTACGAGCAGTACTTC